One and the same sample provided the 7 T cell receptor beta chains below, sequenced in a study of T cell responses to AZD1222 COVID-19 vaccine. Clones were sequenced by immunoSEQ multiplex PCR, and TCRdb holds only the in-frame ones, with some missing. There are some 110,000 clones in the sample; 70% to 90% occur only once, and roughly 2.7% lies in the top ten. The sequencing used peripheral blood, collected on day 0 of AZD1222 vaccination. These receptors came from an adult in good health.

This sequence joins TRBV4-3 and TRBJ1-4, with 7 bases matching TRBD1. CDR3 length: 15 amino acids. Trimming removed 2 bases from V and 7 bases from J; junction bases left unmatched: 7. Germline values: CDR1 LGHNA, CDR2 YSLEER. CDR3: CASSQPGQSFEKLFF. CDR3 DNA: TGCGCCAGCAGCCAACCGGGACAGTCTTTTGAAAAACTGTTTTTT.

This clone has only a few counts. This sequence joins TRBV25-1 and TRBJ2-1; D uncertain. V was clipped by 3 bases and J by 7 bases, with 7 bases between them. The germline V gene encodes CDR1 MGHDK and CDR2 SYGVNS. The CDR3 totals 12 residues. CDR3 protein: CASSEVVNEQFF. Here the CDR3 DNA reads TGTGCCAGCAGTGAGGTAGTAAATGAGCAGTTCTTC. Together with reference TRBV25-1 and TRBJ2-1, the CDR3 gives the full variable domain: EADIYQTPRYLVIGTGKKITLECSQTMGHDKMYWYQQDPGMELHLIHYSYGVNSTEKGDLSSESTVSRIRTEHFPLTLESARPSHTSQYLCASSEVVNEQFFGPGTRLTVL.

The CDR3 sequence: CASSQGPPGSTDTQYF. The CDR3 DNA is TGCGCCAGCAGCCAAGGGCCCCCGGGTAGCACAGATACGCAGTATTTT. This sequence joins TRBV4-3 and TRBJ2-3, with D hard to call. The CDR3 runs to 16 residues. V lost 1 base and J 0 bases, leaving 11 bases between the germline ends. Germline V lookup: CDR1 LGHNA, CDR2 YSLEER.

Turning to this clone: Other DNA sequences in this specimen translate into the identical CDR3. The chain is built from TRBV18 and TRBJ2-3; unclear D gene. The CDR3 has 14 residues. Trimming stripped 0 bases from V and 2 bases from J, with 6 bases between. Germline CDR1 and CDR2: KGHSH and LQKENI. DNA of the CDR3: TGTGCCAGCTCACCACCTGAGAACACAGATACGCAGTATTTT. It codes for CASSPPENTDTQYF.

CDR3 coding DNA: TGTGCCAGCAGCGTTCCCTGGGGGGCGAGGATGAACACTGAAGCTTTCTTT. It is translated as CASSVPWGARMNTEAFF. This rearrangement joins TRBV9 to TRBJ1-1; the D gene is possibly TRBD1 (6 bases). Trimming stripped 2 bases from V and 0 bases from J, with 17 bases between. Germline V gene sequence: CDR1 SGDLS, CDR2 YYNGEE. The CDR3 length is 17 residues. Looking up the rest from reference TRBV9 and TRBJ1-1 gives the full variable domain: DSGVTQTPKHLITATGQRVTLRCSPRSGDLSVYWYQQSLDQGLQFLIQYYNGEERAKGNILERFSAQQFPDLHSELNLSSLELGDSALYFCASSVPWGARMNTEAFFGQGTRLTVV.

This chain uses TRBV3-1 (or the pseudogene TRBV3-2) with TRBJ1-1, with D uncertain. Germline V lookup: CDR1 LGHDT, CDR2 YNNKEL (reference sequence). This CDR3 is built from 13 residues. V dropped 3 bases and J dropped 1 base, with 6 bases sitting between them. CDR3 amino acids: CASSQTANTEAFF. The CDR3 DNA reads as TGTGCCAGCAGCCAGACGGCGAACACTGAAGCTTTCTTT.

This chain joins TRBV11-2 and TRBJ2-7; D gene uncertain. The germline V gene has CDR1 SGHAT and CDR2 FQNNGV. The germline V and J ends were trimmed by 5 bases and 4 bases, with 9 bases remaining between them. The CDR3 has 12 residues. The CDR3 is CASSHSFYEQYF. As DNA, the CDR3 is TGTGCCAGCAGCCATAGCTTTTACGAGCAGTACTTC.